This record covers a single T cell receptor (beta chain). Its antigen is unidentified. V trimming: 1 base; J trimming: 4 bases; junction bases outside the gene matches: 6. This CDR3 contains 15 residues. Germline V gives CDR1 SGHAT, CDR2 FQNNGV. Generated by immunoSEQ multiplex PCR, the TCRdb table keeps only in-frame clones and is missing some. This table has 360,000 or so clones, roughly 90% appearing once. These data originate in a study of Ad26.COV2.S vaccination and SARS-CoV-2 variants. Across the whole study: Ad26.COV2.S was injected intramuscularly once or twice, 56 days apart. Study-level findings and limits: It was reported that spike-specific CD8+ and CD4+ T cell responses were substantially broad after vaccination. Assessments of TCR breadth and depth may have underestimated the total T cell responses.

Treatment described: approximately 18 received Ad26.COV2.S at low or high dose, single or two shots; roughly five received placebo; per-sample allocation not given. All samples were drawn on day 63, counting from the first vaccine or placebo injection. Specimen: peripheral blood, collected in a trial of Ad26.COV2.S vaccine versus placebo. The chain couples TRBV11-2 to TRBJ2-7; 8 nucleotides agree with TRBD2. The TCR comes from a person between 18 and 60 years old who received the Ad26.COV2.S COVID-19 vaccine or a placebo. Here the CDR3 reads CASSLGPGRDYEQYF. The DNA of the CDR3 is TGTGCCAGCAGCTTAGGCCCCGGGAGGGATTACGAGCAGTACTTC.